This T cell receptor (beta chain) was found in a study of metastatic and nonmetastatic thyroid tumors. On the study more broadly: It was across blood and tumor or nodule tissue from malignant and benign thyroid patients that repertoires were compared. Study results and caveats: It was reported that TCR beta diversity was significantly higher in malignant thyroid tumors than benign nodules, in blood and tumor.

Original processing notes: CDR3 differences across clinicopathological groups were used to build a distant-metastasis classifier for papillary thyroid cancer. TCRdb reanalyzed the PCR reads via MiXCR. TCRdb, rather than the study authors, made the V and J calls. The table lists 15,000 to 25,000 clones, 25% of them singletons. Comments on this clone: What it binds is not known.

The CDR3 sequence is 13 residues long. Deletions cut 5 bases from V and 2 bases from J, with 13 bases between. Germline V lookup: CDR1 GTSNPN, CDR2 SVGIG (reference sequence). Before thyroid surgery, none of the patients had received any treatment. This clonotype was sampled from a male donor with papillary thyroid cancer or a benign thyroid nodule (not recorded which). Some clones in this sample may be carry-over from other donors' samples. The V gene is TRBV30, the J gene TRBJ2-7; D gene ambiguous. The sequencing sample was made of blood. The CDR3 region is CAWGPAIPYEQYF. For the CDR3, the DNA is TGTGCCTGGGGGCCAGCGATACCCTACGAGCAGTACTTC.